This note documents a single TCR beta chain sequence. Antigen specificity is unknown. The data belong to a study of T cell responses to AZD1222 COVID-19 vaccine. Study-level findings and limits: After the peak T cell response, and only then, were repertoires sampled.

Method: immunoSEQ multiplex PCR; TCRdb's copy keeps in-frame clones and lacks some. Altogether fewer than 75,000 clones are present, 75% to 95% being singletons, with the ten largest covering about 6%. The CDR3 is 15 residues long. Losses at the gene ends were 4 bases for V and 2 bases for J; bases not matched to a gene: 5. Germline-derived CDR1 and CDR2 are SGHNT and YYREEE (reference sequence). The sequences come from peripheral blood, collected 28 days after the second dose of the MenACWY control vaccine. The sequence was collected from an adult who received the MenACWY meningococcal vaccine as a control. V and J are TRBV5-4 and TRBJ2-2; 7 bases are shared with TRBD1. CDR3 sequence: CASSVRQGNTGELFF. For the CDR3, the DNA is TGTGCCAGCAGCGTAAGACAGGGAAACACCGGGGAGCTGTTTTTT.